Listed below are T cell receptor beta chains from one sample, sequenced in a study of blood T cells in healthy people across ages. Via MiXCR, TCRdb re-called the 5' RACE reads, giving one row per CDR3 protein. The sample has 1.5 million to 2 million distinct CDR3 sequences; 28% are singletons. Source material: blood. The receptors derive from a woman aged 30 to 39 in good health. CDR3s include the opening cysteine and the closing phenylalanine or tryptophan.

>TRBV12-5|TRBJ1-5
CASGPSGSNQPQHF
>TRBV18|TRBJ2-3
CASSPPGSDTQYF
>TRBV7-9|TRBJ2-4
CASSPRGRDIQYF
>TRBV12-3/TRBV12-4|TRBJ1-1
CASSLRGNTEAFF
>TRBV29-1|TRBJ2-4
CSAEDTNIQYF
>TRBV6-5|TRBJ1-6
CASSKTGVTGSPLHF
>TRBV14|TRBJ2-1
CASSQGAGRLNNEQFF
>TRBV28|TRBJ2-5
CASSPMGSGVEKTQYF
>TRBV6-1|TRBJ1-4
CASSEARIGRGKLFF
>TRBV29-1|TRBJ2-6
CSVAPLTGTGGTGANVLTF
>TRBV30|TRBJ1-5
CAWSGTGINQPQHF
>TRBV20-1|TRBJ2-7
CSASSGSSSYEQYF
>TRBV20-1|TRBJ2-1
CSWSGLAGGDNEQFF
>TRBV6-1|TRBJ1-1
CASTYRGYTEAFF
>TRBV10-3|TRBJ2-5
CAARRELQQETQYF
>TRBV27|TRBJ2-7
CASSLTSGRSTSYEQYF
>TRBV5-1|TRBJ2-1
CASSFSRGEGNEQFF
>TRBV12-3/TRBV12-4|NA
CASSQPWGSQRQDYNEQYF
>TRBV14|TRBJ1-2
CAGSLNSRGGYGYTF
>TRBV20-1|TRBJ2-7
CSAPLREAGRYEQYF
>TRBV3-1|TRBJ2-7
CACSQVSRRTSGRMYEQYF
>TRBV29-1|TRBJ1-1
CSARGPTEAFF
>TRBV12-3/TRBV12-4|TRBJ2-3
CASNVDPGQGTDTQYF
>TRBV5-1|TRBJ2-4
CASSFTGRVAKNIQYF
>TRBV12-3/TRBV12-4|TRBJ2-5
CASSPRGQGGDEQYF
>TRBV4-1|TRBJ1-4
CASSQDRDRVEEKLFF
>TRBV14|NA
CASSQGRLSYEQYF
>TRBV10-3|TRBJ2-5
CAIHSGRGDEQYF
>TRBV5-1|TRBJ2-7
CASSLDATGGYEQYF
>TRBV24-1|TRBJ1-2
CATSDTGGWDGYTF
>TRBV29-1|TRBJ2-7
CSVEGSDNYEQYF
>TRBV28|NA
CASSLFEQGRGEQYF
>TRBV3-1|TRBJ1-5
CASSDGTYNQPQHF
>TRBV2|TRBJ2-7
CASTFDRTYEQYF
>TRBV5-6|TRBJ2-1
CASSYLDVYNEQFF
>TRBV20-1|TRBJ1-5
CSAREDRGIGQPQHF
>TRBV28|TRBJ2-4
CASSLGGSIAKNIQYF
>TRBV2|TRBJ1-6
CASRVAGDSPLHF
>TRBV20-1|TRBJ2-4
CSAGRQGLESLAKNIQYF
>TRBV7-9|TRBJ2-1
CASSLSWASGRTGNNEQFF
>TRBV7-2|TRBJ2-1
CASSRTSGRRDEQFF
>TRBV10-3|TRBJ1-1
CAIRNYRENTEAFF
>TRBV28|TRBJ1-4
CASSLWQNNEKLFF
>TRBV12-3/TRBV12-4|TRBJ2-2
CASTDARGIGELFF
>TRBV7-2|TRBJ2-7
CASSLDRPSLEQYF
>TRBV20-1|TRBJ2-1
CSAHTPLAGEAWDEQFF
>TRBV6-6|TRBJ2-4
CATCSGLVDIQYF
>TRBV20-1|TRBJ2-1
CSANRVGGGYNEQFF
>TRBV30|TRBJ2-7
CAWSVRGSSYEQYF
>TRBV20-1|TRBJ2-3
CSAQNGVSTDTQYF
>TRBV7-9|TRBJ2-1
CASSDKRVMSYNEQFF
>TRBV29-1|TRBJ1-2
CSGRTVDYGYTF
>TRBV5-5|TRBJ2-2
CASSFRSGGANTGELFF
>TRBV27|TRBJ2-5
CASKQVPGETQYF
>TRBV2|TRBJ2-5
CASSELGGRETQYF
>TRBV7-9|TRBJ1-2
CASSFSSGGHGYTF
>TRBV6-2/TRBV6-3|TRBJ2-1
CASSQGRERNYSEQFF